What follows are 28 T cell receptor beta chains derived from one specimen sequenced in a study of shared clonotypes between healthy human individuals. Sequencing used immunoSEQ multiplex PCR; TCRdb keeps in-frame clones, though not all of them. The sample holds around 980,000 clones, about 84% seen once. The material sequenced was memory CD4+ T cells from PBMCs. Described subset: CD45RA-negative fraction. These TCRs come from a man aged 18 to 29 in good health. Some clones in this sample may be carry-over from other donors' samples.

Here the CDR3 DNA reads TGTGCCAGCAGTGAATTGGCAGGGGGCATCAGGGCTTTCTTT. Translated: CASSELAGGIRAFF. This rearrangement joins TRBV2 to TRBJ1-1; 8 bases map to TRBD1. Unmatched junction bases numbered 10, after V lost 2 bases and J lost 11 bases. The CDR3 contains 14 residues. Germline V CDR1 and CDR2: SNHLY, FYNNEI.

V usage is TRBV5-1 and J usage is TRBJ1-2, with 8 positions matching TRBD1. The CDR3 has 15 amino acids. V trimming: 0 bases; J trimming: 4 bases; junction bases outside the gene matches: 5. The V gene's germline CDR1 is SGHRS and CDR2 YFSETQ. Here the CDR3 reads CASSLGAGGSYGYTF. CDR3 coding DNA: TGCGCCAGCAGCTTGGGTGCAGGGGGCAGCTATGGCTACACCTTC. The whole variable domain, remainder taken from reference TRBV5-1 and TRBJ1-2, is KAGVTQTPRYLIKTRGQQVTLSCSPISGHRSVSWYQQTPGQGLQFLFEYFSETQRNKGNFPGRFSGRQFSNSRSEMNVSTLELGDSALYLCASSLGAGGSYGYTFGSGTRLTVV.

The CDR3 region has the DNA TGCGCCAGCACGGGACTAGCGGGATCCTACAATGAGCAGTTCTTC. Amino acid sequence: CASTGLAGSYNEQFF. The V call is TRBV5-1, the J call TRBJ2-1; TRBD2 matches 13 bases. Losses at the gene ends were 6 bases for V and 1 base for J; bases not matched to a gene: 1. Per the germline V gene, CDR1 is SGHRS and CDR2 is YFSETQ. This CDR3 is 15 amino acids long.

This chain uses TRBV30 with TRBJ2-1; D gene unclear. The V and J ends lost 0 bases and 0 bases respectively, with 12 bases between them. Germline V gives CDR1 GTSNPN, CDR2 SVGIG (reference sequence). There are 16 residues in the CDR3. The CDR3 DNA follows: TGTGCCTGGAGTGTTGGCAGAATCAGCTCCTACAATGAGCAGTTCTTC. Residues: CAWSVGRISSYNEQFF.

The chain combines TRBV4-2 with TRBJ2-1; D may be TRBD2 (7 bases). The germline gives CDR1 LGHNA, CDR2 YNFKEQ. Between the trimmed V and J ends, which lost 0 bases and 4 bases, there was a span of 13 bases. This CDR3 has 16 amino acids. In DNA form, the CDR3 reads TGTGCCAGCAGCCAAGATTGGAGGGGGGGGTACAATGAGCAGTTCTTC. Translating gives CASSQDWRGGYNEQFF.

This clone was observed many times. J is TRBJ2-7 and V is TRBV4-1, with no clear D. V shed 1 base and J shed 2 bases, with 12 bases lying between them. Per the germline V gene, CDR1 is MGHRA and CDR2 is YSYEKL. The CDR3 contains 15 residues. The CDR3 bases are TGCGCCAGCAGCCAAGTAGGCCGGAAGACCTACGAGCAGTACTTC. Its protein product is CASSQVGRKTYEQYF.

The rearrangement joins TRBV10-1 to TRBJ2-5; 7 bases match TRBD2. Germline-derived CDR1 and CDR2 are WNHNN and SYGVQD (reference sequence). The CDR3 sequence is 14 residues long. The J segment lost 3 bases and the V segment lost 7 bases, leaving 8 bases of the junction unmatched. The CDR3 spells CASIAGGGKETQYF. CDR3 DNA: TGCGCCAGCATAGCAGGCGGGGGAAAAGAGACCCAGTACTTC.

As DNA, the CDR3 is TGTGCCAGCAGTACCCGACCTGGAAACACCATATATTTT. Translation: CASSTRPGNTIYF. V and J are TRBV27 and TRBJ1-3, with D unclear. V lost 5 bases and J 2 bases, leaving 7 bases between the germline ends. Germline V gene lookup returns CDR1 MNHEY and CDR2 SMNVEV (reference sequence). The CDR3 has 13 residues.

With regard to this clone: This may arise from a read error, as a much more abundant clone is one base away. This rearrangement joins TRBV9 to TRBJ2-2, with a weak D call TRBD2 (6 bases). The CDR3 is made up of 14 amino acids. Trimming took off 3 bases at V and 3 bases at J, with 9 bases between the two ends. The germline gives CDR1 SGDLS, CDR2 YYNGEE. The CDR3 nucleotides are TGTGCCAGCAGCGGGAGGGCCGACACCGGGGAGCTGTTTTTT. The encoded protein is CASSGRADTGELFF. The full variable domain, with the rest looked up from reference TRBV9 and TRBJ2-2, is DSGVTQTPKHLITATGQRVTLRCSPRSGDLSVYWYQQSLDQGLQFLIQYYNGEERAKGNILERFSAQQFPDLHSELNLSSLELGDSALYFCASSGRADTGELFFGEGSRLTVL.

In nucleotides, the CDR3 is TGTGCCAGCCGCCGTGTAGGACTAGCGGGAGAGCAGTTCTTC. Residues: CASRRVGLAGEQFF. The chain combines TRBV6-5 with TRBJ2-1, with 12 bases aligning to TRBD2. The germline V gene encodes CDR1 MNHEY and CDR2 SVGAGI. V shed 8 bases, J shed 10 bases, and the junction held 9 bases outside the gene matches. The CDR3 runs 14 residues.

Note on this clone: A far larger clone is just one base off, so this is likely a read error. The genes are TRBV4-1 and TRBJ2-1; TRBD2 matches 11 bases. Germline CDR1 is MGHRA and CDR2 is YSYEKL. CDR3 length: 15 residues. The CDR3 sequence is CASRSGLAGGNERFF. The CDR3 nucleotides are TGCGCCAGCAGGTCTGGGCTAGCGGGAGGCAATGAGCGGTTCTTC.

This sequence joins TRBV10-3 and TRBJ2-5; D is possibly TRBD2 (6 bases). V was cut by 2 bases and J by 4 bases, with 14 bases left in between. CDR1 and CDR2 from the germline V gene are ENHRY and SYGVKD. The CDR3 runs to 15 residues. In DNA, the CDR3 is TGTGCCATCAGTGAGCCAAGTATCGGGGGAGAGACCCAGTACTTC. Residues: CAISEPSIGGETQYF.

This clone was found once. The chain combines TRBV27 with TRBJ2-1, with D possibly being TRBD2 (6 bases). The CDR3 consists of 16 residues. Germline V gene sequence: CDR1 MNHEY, CDR2 SMNVEV (reference sequence). V was clipped by 6 bases and J by 6 bases, with 21 bases between them. CDR3 loop: CASSLWAAGSGNEQFF. The CDR3 coding sequence is TGTGCCAGCAGCCTCTGGGCCGCGGGATCGGGCAATGAGCAGTTCTTC.

This chain connects TRBV9 to TRBJ2-1, with D possibly TRBD2 on 5 matching bases. Germline assignment: CDR1 SGDLS and CDR2 YYNGEE. Trimming took 2 bases from V and 7 from J, leaving 16 bases between them. The CDR3 is 15 residues long. The chain's CDR3 is CASSVYSVSLNEQFF. DNA for the CDR3: TGTGCCAGCAGCGTCTATAGCGTATCCTTGAATGAGCAGTTCTTC.

This sequence joins TRBV2 and TRBJ2-5, with 10 bases identical to TRBD2. CDR1 and CDR2 from the germline V gene are SNHLY and FYNNEI. The V segment lost 4 bases and the J segment 5 bases; nucleotides outside the gene matches: 7. This CDR3 is 15 amino acids long. CDR3 residues: CASSVSSGRKETQYF. CDR3 coding DNA: TGTGCCAGCAGTGTTTCTAGCGGGAGAAAGGAGACCCAGTACTTC.

The chain employs TRBV18 and TRBJ2-7; 11 bases line up with TRBD2. There are 16 residues in the CDR3. Germline CDR1 reads KGHSH; CDR2 reads LQKENI. Germline trimming cut 2 bases from V and 5 bases from J; bases unmatched to any gene: 8. The CDR3 sequence is CASSPGSGRALNEQYF. DNA of the CDR3: TGTGCCAGCTCACCAGGTAGCGGGAGGGCCTTGAACGAGCAGTACTTC. Based on the CDR3 plus reference TRBV18 and TRBJ2-7, the full variable domain is NAGVMQNPRHLVRRRGQEARLRCSPMKGHSHVYWYRQLPEEGLKFMVYLQKENIIDESGMPKERFSAEFPKEGPSILRIQQVVRGDSAAYFCASSPGSGRALNEQYFGPGTRLTVT.

The rearrangement uses TRBV28 and TRBJ2-3; 8 positions match TRBD1. CDR1 MDHEN and CDR2 SYDVKM come from the germline V gene. V shed 8 bases, J shed 2 bases, and the junction held 3 bases outside the gene matches. The CDR3 covers 13 residues. The CDR3 here is CASWGQVTDTQYF. Here the CDR3 DNA reads TGTGCCAGCTGGGGACAGGTCACAGATACGCAGTATTTT.

The chain recombines TRBV10-2 with TRBJ2-1; D gene uncertain. The CDR3 is made up of 11 amino acids. Per the germline V gene, CDR1 is WSHSY and CDR2 is SAAADI. V was clipped by 7 bases and J by 9 bases, with 10 bases between them. The CDR3 DNA reads as TGCGCCAGCACCTCGGCGGCTGAGCAGTTCTTC. This encodes CASTSAAEQFF.

This chain joins TRBV10-3 and TRBJ2-1, with D maybe TRBD2 (6 bases). The CDR3 length is 15 residues. CDR1 ENHRY and CDR2 SYGVKD come from the germline V gene. Trimming stripped 4 bases from V and 5 bases from J, with 15 bases between. The CDR3 loop is CAISGPGLGNNEQFF. Here the CDR3 DNA reads TGTGCCATCAGTGGGCCGGGACTGGGAAACAATGAGCAGTTCTTC.

This chain joins TRBV6-6 and TRBJ1-2; TRBD1 aligns across 8 bases. After removal of 7 bases from V and 4 bases from J, the junction contained 5 bases not matched to a gene. The germline gives CDR1 MNHNY, CDR2 SVGAGI (reference sequence). The CDR3 is 13 residues long. CDR3 in amino acids: CASKTGVGYGYTF. CDR3 nucleotide sequence: TGTGCCAGCAAGACAGGGGTGGGCTATGGCTACACCTTC.

A remark on this clone: Within the sample, other DNA sequences also encode this same CDR3. V gene TRBV5-1 combines with J gene TRBJ1-1; no clear D gene. V was trimmed by 4 bases and J by 2 bases, leaving 9 bases between them. CDR3 length equals 13 residues. From germline, CDR1 is SGHRS and CDR2 YFSETQ. The DNA for the CDR3 is TGCGCCAGCAGCCCGAACGCCAACACTGAAGCTTTCTTT. The encoded protein is CASSPNANTEAFF. Based on the CDR3 plus reference TRBV5-1 and TRBJ1-1, the full variable domain is KAGVTQTPRYLIKTRGQQVTLSCSPISGHRSVSWYQQTPGQGLQFLFEYFSETQRNKGNFPGRFSGRQFSNSRSEMNVSTLELGDSALYLCASSPNANTEAFFGQGTRLTVV.

This rearrangement joins TRBV6-1 to TRBJ1-2; D may be TRBD1 (5 bases). The CDR3 is 14 amino acids. Trimming took 1 base from V and 4 from J, leaving 10 bases between them. CDR1 MNHNS and CDR2 SASEGT come from the germline V gene. This chain's CDR3 is CASSEGGGGYGYTF. In nucleotides, the CDR3 is TGTGCCAGCAGTGAAGGGGGGGGAGGCTATGGCTACACCTTC.

The V gene is TRBV2, the J gene TRBJ2-2; perhaps TRBD2 as D (6 bases). The CDR3 length is 13 residues. The ends were cut back, 5 bases at V and 8 bases at J, with 12 bases in the middle. Germline V gene sequence: CDR1 SNHLY, CDR2 FYNNEI. CDR3 DNA sequence: TGTGCCAGCAGTTCTGGACTAAGTGGGGAGCTGTTTTTT. It yields the protein CASSSGLSGELFF.

This clone showed up just a few times. The genes are TRBV7-3 and TRBJ1-4, with 7 bases identical to TRBD1. Trimming at V came to 0 bases and at J to 7 bases, leaving 8 bases not matched to a gene. The CDR3 totals 16 residues. The germline V gene has CDR1 SGHTA and CDR2 FQGTGA. Here the CDR3 reads CASSLTVQGVIEKLFF. CDR3 nucleotides: TGTGCCAGCAGCTTAACGGTGCAGGGGGTGATTGAAAAACTGTTTTTT.

As DNA, the CDR3 is TGTGCCAGCAGCCCCCGGACAGGGCCGAGCACAGATACGCAGTATTTT. Protein product: CASSPRTGPSTDTQYF. V usage is TRBV7-8 and J usage is TRBJ2-3, with 8 bases that match TRBD1. Trimming cost V 5 bases and J 0 bases; bases outside gene matches: 7. The CDR3 length is 16 residues. Germline values: CDR1 SGHVS, CDR2 FQNEAQ. The entire variable domain, with the rest obtained from reference TRBV7-8 and TRBJ2-3, is as follows: GAGVSQSPRYKVAKRGQDVALRCDPISGHVSLFWYQQALGQGPEFLTYFQNEAQLDKSGLPSDRFFAERPEGSVSTLKIQRTQQEDSAVYLCASSPRTGPSTDTQYFGPGTRLTVL.

This chain joins TRBV2 and TRBJ2-2; no definite D call. This CDR3 comprises 13 residues. Germline loops: CDR1 SNHLY, CDR2 FYNNEI. V gave up 6 bases and J gave up 4 bases, with 9 bases separating them. The CDR3 loop reads CASRSQFTGELFF. CDR3 sequence (DNA): TGTGCCAGCAGATCCCAATTCACCGGGGAGCTGTTTTTT. The variable domain in full, completed from reference TRBV2 and TRBJ2-2, reads EPEVTQTPSHQVTQMGQEVILRCVPISNHLYFYWYRQILGQKVEFLVSFYNNEISEKSEIFDDQFSVERPDGSNFTLKIRSTKLEDSAMYFCASRSQFTGELFFGEGSRLTVL.

The rearrangement uses TRBV4-3 and TRBJ2-7; TRBD2 is a possible D gene (6 bases). Per the germline V gene, CDR1 is LGHNA and CDR2 is YSLEER. The CDR3 spans 16 residues. With 0 bases removed from V and 0 bases from J, the gap between germline ends came to 12 bases. CDR3 in DNA: TGCGCCAGCAGCCAAGATACGGGGACTTACTCCTACGAGCAGTACTTC. This sequence encodes CASSQDTGTYSYEQYF.

This chain joins TRBV18 and TRBJ2-7; 7 nucleotides agree with TRBD2. Losses at the gene ends were 8 bases for V and 4 bases for J; bases not matched to a gene: 14. Germline V CDR1 and CDR2: KGHSH, LQKENI. This CDR3 contains 15 residues. DNA of the CDR3: TGTGCCAGCCAAACCGGGGGGTCCTTACATTACGAGCAGTACTTC. Its translation is CASQTGGSLHYEQYF. The entire variable domain, with the rest obtained from reference TRBV18 and TRBJ2-7, is as follows: NAGVMQNPRHLVRRRGQEARLRCSPMKGHSHVYWYRQLPEEGLKFMVYLQKENIIDESGMPKERFSAEFPKEGPSILRIQQVVRGDSAAYFCASQTGGSLHYEQYFGPGTRLTVT.